These 7 T cell receptor beta chains originate from one sample sequenced in a study of beta chain features in type 1 diabetes. The study reverse transcribed the entire isolated RNA, so it sequenced expressed TCRB transcripts. Profiling relied on immunoSEQ multiplex PCR, and the TCRdb table lists in-frame clones only, not all of them. The sample carries 300,000 to 450,000 clones, roughly 12% recorded once. Input material: naive CD4+ T cells from blood. The origin of the receptors is a man aged 18 to 30 in good health.

On this clone: Other DNA sequences within the sample encode an identical CDR3. V is TRBV6-6 and J is TRBJ1-4; 10 bases are shared with TRBD1. CDR3 size: 15 residues. V lost 2 bases and J lost 8; bases outside the gene matches: 5. Per germline, CDR1 MNHNY and CDR2 SVGAGI (reference sequence). The CDR3 is CASSYPGTGDEKLFF. The CDR3 bases are TGTGCCAGCAGTTACCCCGGGACAGGGGACGAAAAACTGTTTTTT.

In the case of this clone: Other DNA variants within this sample encode the same CDR3. The chain joins TRBV29-1 to TRBJ2-1; 10 nucleotides line up with TRBD2. In germline, CDR1 is SQVTM, CDR2 ANQGSEA. The CDR3 runs 13 residues. Trimming took 6 bases from V and 5 from J; bases not matched to a gene: 4. The CDR3 loop is CSVSSGGNNEQFF. CDR3 nucleotides: TGCAGCGTCTCTAGCGGGGGTAACAATGAGCAGTTCTTC.

This clone occurred a few times. V gene TRBV4-1 combines with J gene TRBJ1-1, with TRBD1 matching over 7 bases. V gave up 1 base and J gave up 3 bases; unmatched junction bases: 8. This CDR3 has 16 residues. From germline, CDR1 is MGHRA and CDR2 YSYEKL. The CDR3 protein is CASSQVSRGRDTEAFF. For the CDR3, the DNA is TGCGCCAGCAGCCAAGTCTCCAGGGGGAGAGACACTGAAGCTTTCTTT.

The sample holds a few counts of this clone. The chain recombines TRBV19 with TRBJ2-7, with 7 bases lining up with TRBD2. Germline CDR1 LNHDA, CDR2 SQIVND (reference sequence). V was clipped by 6 bases and J by 7 bases; unmatched bases: 15. The CDR3 length is 15 residues. The CDR3 here is CASRAAGLRRREQYF. As DNA, the CDR3 is TGTGCCAGTAGGGCAGCGGGACTTCGCCGGAGGGAGCAGTACTTC.

The chain links TRBV7-3 to TRBJ2-3, with 7 bases matching TRBD1. This CDR3 contains 14 residues. Germline CDR1 and CDR2: SGHTA and FQGTGA. V shed 5 bases, J shed 3 bases, and the junction held 5 bases outside the gene matches. CDR3 region: CASSLMGQTDTQYF. DNA for the CDR3: TGTGCCAGCAGCCTGATGGGACAGACAGATACGCAGTATTTT.

This clone was seen a handful of times. The V and J genes are TRBV6-5 and TRBJ2-7; TRBD2 aligns across 7 bases. Germline V gene sequence: CDR1 MNHEY, CDR2 SVGAGI. The CDR3 runs to 15 residues. Trimming at V came to 0 bases and at J to 2 bases, leaving 4 bases not matched to a gene. The CDR3 is CASSYSGRAAYEQYF. CDR3 nucleotide sequence: TGTGCCAGCAGTTACTCGGGGAGGGCAGCCTACGAGCAGTACTTC.

This clone has just a few counts. The chain couples TRBV4-3 to TRBJ1-2, with 8 bases fitting TRBD1. The germline V gene has CDR1 LGHNA and CDR2 YSLEER. The CDR3 spans 14 residues. With 4 bases clipped from V and 3 bases from J, the junction kept 4 bases outside the gene matches. CDR3 protein: CASSRQQGDYGYTF. The CDR3, as DNA: TGCGCCAGCAGCCGTCAACAGGGGGACTATGGCTACACCTTC.